This TCR beta chain is from a study of T-cell reconstitution after alpha-beta-depleted transplantation in children. Study results and limitations: Approximately two months post-transplant, alpha-beta T cells reportedly originated from several hundred expanded graft clones. Surviving recipient cells, namely T cells and thymic progenitors, were the source of high day-60 TCRbeta diversity in some patients. After one year, T-cell counts and TCRbeta diversity mostly came from new T cells.

The CDR3 has 18 residues. Per the germline V gene, CDR1 is MNHEY and CDR2 is SVGAGI. Unique molecular identifiers were incorporated during preparation of the TCRbeta library. A single record per CDR3 protein comes from TCRdb applying MiXCR to the PCR reads. The sample holds over 200,000 distinct CDR3 sequences, under 13% seen once. In the case of this clonotype: Its target is unknown. At one of its ends the junction is not consistent with the germline gene, which may arise from a read error.

The source material was PBMCs, sampled before TCRalphabeta/CD19-depleted stem cell transplant. This clonotype originated in a child in the first two years of life with acute myeloid leukemia, due to receive a stem cell transplant. The rearrangement uses TRBV6-5 and TRBJ1-5; tentative D call: TRBD1 (5 bases). The CDR3 sequence: CAISYSKTGRYSNQPQHF. The CDR3 bases are TGTGCCATCAGTTACTCAAAAACAGGTCGATATAGCAATCAGCCCCAGCATTTT.